The clone carrying this T cell receptor beta chain showed up just a few times. Its antigen is unidentified. Trimming removed 0 bases from V and 8 bases from J, with 11 bases in between. Germline values: CDR1 SGDLS, CDR2 YYNGEE. The CDR3 contains 13 residues. The sample belongs to a study of T-cell memory formation after mild COVID-19. Study-level results: CD4+ bias marked clones expanding day 15 to 37, unlike balanced contracting clones. Pre-infection memory contained some responding clones, which suggested that cross-reactive memory had joined.

TCRdb analysed the 5' RACE reads with MiXCR anew, one entry per CDR3 protein. The sample carries approximately 60,000 distinct CDR3 sequences, more than 8% recorded once. The sequenced sample was PBMCs or a T cell subset sorted from them (not recorded which). The chain couples TRBV9 to TRBJ2-5, with D perhaps matching TRBD1 (6 bases). This TCR was sampled from a man younger than 35 who had mild COVID-19 (a few samples of this study predate the infection). Cell type and time point are not known. CDR3 in amino acids: CASSVDHRDTQYF. CDR3 nucleotides: TGTGCCAGCAGCGTAGACCACAGGGATACCCAGTACTTC.